These T cell receptor beta chains were read from a single sample in a study of blood T cell repertoires in COVID-19. Profiling relied on immunoSEQ multiplex PCR, and the TCRdb table lists in-frame clones only, not all of them. The repertoire includes fewer than 120,000 clones, 65% to 80% of them detected once, and roughly 7.5% sits in the top ten. Sequenced input: peripheral blood. The source of these receptors is a woman aged 55-70 years with acute or convalescent COVID-19. Each CDR3 is given with its conserved first and last residue. Each record gives: V gene, D gene, clone size, J gene, CDR3 DNA, CDR3 protein. A D gene is named only where the DNA matches it firmly. Rows may omit the clone size; those that give it use once, few, many or a size class.

TRBV11-2	-	-	TRBJ2-7	TGTGCCAGCAGCTCCTTACATTACTACGAGCAGTACTTC	CASSSLHYYEQYF
TRBV12-3/TRBV12-4	-	-	TRBJ2-1	TGTGCCAGCAGTTTAGGCAGATACAATGAGCAGTTCTTC	CASSLGRYNEQFF
TRBV18	TRBD1	-	TRBJ2-1	TGTGCCAGCTCACTTACAGGGGTTGAGCAGTTCTTC	CASSLTGVEQFF
TRBV4-1	-	-	TRBJ1-1	TGCGCCAGCAGCCAAGATCGGTTATCGGCTTTCTTT	CASSQDRLSAFF
TRBV18	-	once	TRBJ1-4	TGTGCCAGCTCAGCGACAGAATCAACTAATGAAAAACTGTTTTTT	CASSATESTNEKLFF
TRBV19	-	-	TRBJ2-6	TGTGCCAGTAGTATTTACAGGGATGCTGGGGCCAACGTCCTGACTTTC	CASSIYRDAGANVLTF
TRBV27	TRBD2	-	TRBJ2-3	TGTGCCAGCAGTTCGTTTGGACTAGGTGCCACAGATACGCAGTATTTT	CASSSFGLGATDTQYF
TRBV28	-	-	TRBJ1-2	TGTGCCAGCAGTTTCCTCACCGGGGTGGACTATGGCTACACCTTC	CASSFLTGVDYGYTF
TRBV24-1	TRBD1	few	TRBJ2-7	TGTGCCACCAGTGGAGGGACAGGCCTAAAGGAGTACTTC	CATSGGTGLKEYF
TRBV11-2	TRBD1	-	TRBJ1-1	TGTGCCAGCAGCTTGCGGACAGGGACCAACACTGAAGCTTTCTTT	CASSLRTGTNTEAFF
TRBV3-1/TRBV3-2	-	once	TRBJ1-2	TGTGCCAGCAGCCAAGTAAGACCTTGGGCGGAGGACGGCTACACCTTC	CASSQVRPWAEDGYTF
TRBV19	-	-	TRBJ1-5	TGTGCCAGTAGTCACCAGTTCGCCAGGGGAGATCAGCCCCAGCATTTT	CASSHQFARGDQPQHF
TRBV18	-	once	TRBJ1-4	TGTGCCAGCTCACCATCGCGGGTACGGACTAATGAAAAACTGTTTTTT	CASSPSRVRTNEKLFF
TRBV6-4	-	-	TRBJ1-5	TGTGCCAGCAGTGAAGCAGGGGGCAATCAGCCCCAGCATTTT	CASSEAGGNQPQHF
TRBV5-1	-	-	TRBJ1-6	TGCGCCAGCAGCTCCCTCCAGGGTAATAATTCACCCCTCCACTTT	CASSSLQGNNSPLHF
TRBV24-1	-	-	TRBJ1-2	TGTGCCACCAGTGATTTTGCGAGGAATGGCTACACCTTC	CATSDFARNGYTF
TRBV6-1	-	-	TRBJ1-3	TGTGCCAGCAGTGAAGCGCGGGCTGGAGGAAACACCATATATTTT	CASSEARAGGNTIYF
TRBV3-1/TRBV3-2	-	once	TRBJ1-1	TGTGCCAGCAGCCAAGATCCGAGGATAGGAGCTTTCTTT	CASSQDPRIGAFF
TRBV4-2	-	-	TRBJ1-2	TGTGCCAGCAGCCAAGTGAGTGATGGGACTGTTGGCTACACCTTC	CASSQVSDGTVGYTF
TRBV2	TRBD1	-	TRBJ2-7	TGTGCCAGCAGTACCGGACAGGGGGCAGGGAGCGAGCAGTACTTC	CASSTGQGAGSEQYF
TRBV13	TRBD2	-	TRBJ2-1	TGTGCCAGCAGCTTAGATGCGGGGGGGCCGTACAATGAGCAGTTCTTC	CASSLDAGGPYNEQFF
TRBV20-1	-	-	TRBJ2-7	TGCAGTGCTGGACAGCCGAACGAGCAGTACTTC	CSAGQPNEQYF
TRBV5-8	TRBD1	-	TRBJ2-5	TGTGCCAGCAGCTGGGGGACAGGAAGGATCCAAGAGACCCAGTACTTC	CASSWGTGRIQETQYF
TRBV3-1/TRBV3-2	-	few	TRBJ2-7	TGTGCCAGCAGCGAGACGACAGGCTCCTACGAGCAGTACTTC	CASSETTGSYEQYF
TRBV3-1/TRBV3-2	TRBD1	once	TRBJ1-6	TGTGCCAGCAGCCTAGGACAGGTTCATTCGGCACCCCTCCACTTT	CASSLGQVHSAPLHF
TRBV7-9	-	-	TRBJ2-2	TGTGCCAGCAGCTTCGAGCGCGGGGAGCTGTTTTTT	CASSFERGELFF
TRBV5-1	-	-	TRBJ2-5	TGCGCCAGCAGTCGGGGGGCCCAAGAGACCCAGTACTTC	CASSRGAQETQYF
TRBV24-1	TRBD1	-	TRBJ2-2	TGTGCCACCAGTGACCCGACAGGGCTGAGCACCGGGGAGCTGTTTTTT	CATSDPTGLSTGELFF
TRBV19	-	-	TRBJ1-1	TGTGCCAGTAGTTTTCAGGGGCGGGGGACTGAAGCTTTCTTT	CASSFQGRGTEAFF
TRBV28	-	-	TRBJ1-2	TGTGCCAGCAGTTTGGACAGTAACTATGGCTACACCTTC	CASSLDSNYGYTF
TRBV10-3	TRBD1	-	TRBJ2-3	TGTGCCATCTTCGCCTCGGCGGGACAGGGGTCAGATACGCAGTATTTT	CAIFASAGQGSDTQYF
TRBV2	TRBD2	-	TRBJ2-3	TGTGCCAGCAGTGCCCCGGGACTAGGCAAAGATACGCAGTATTTT	CASSAPGLGKDTQYF
TRBV15	-	few	TRBJ2-2	TGTGCCACCAGCAGAGATCATGCGAACACCGGGGAGCTGTTTTTT	CATSRDHANTGELFF
TRBV9	-	-	TRBJ1-5	TGTGCCAGCAGCGTGGAGACCAATCAGCCCCAGCATTTT	CASSVETNQPQHF
TRBV5-8	TRBD1	-	TRBJ1-3	TGTGCCAGCAGCTTGGGGGGACAGACTTACTCTGGAAACACCATATATTTT	CASSLGGQTYSGNTIYF
TRBV6-6	-	-	TRBJ2-2	TGTGCCAGCAGCAAACTAGAAAGCGGGGAGCTGTTTTTT	CASSKLESGELFF
TRBV6-6	-	-	TRBJ2-1	TGTGCCAGCAGTTACTCGAGGGGGGGGGAAAATGAGCAGTTCTTC	CASSYSRGGENEQFF
TRBV25-1	-	-	TRBJ2-1	TGTGCCAGCAGTGAGTTGTATGGAACCGGCGGCAATGAGCAGTTCTTC	CASSELYGTGGNEQFF
TRBV6-6	TRBD1	few	TRBJ1-4	TGTGCCAGCACCCCCGGGGACAGGCGTAATGAAAAACTGTTTTTT	CASTPGDRRNEKLFF
TRBV30	-	few	TRBJ1-2	TGTGCCTGGAGTGCCCAGGGGTCGAACTATGGCTACACCTTC	CAWSAQGSNYGYTF
TRBV29-1	TRBD2	-	TRBJ2-7	TGCAGCGTTGTGCTGGGGGGGGGCTACGAGCAGTACTTC	CSVVLGGGYEQYF
TRBV19	TRBD1	-	TRBJ1-2	TGTGCCAGTAGGCCGGGACAGGGGATTTCGAACTATGGCTACACCTTC	CASRPGQGISNYGYTF
TRBV11-2	-	few	TRBJ1-4	TGTGCCAGCAAAACAGGGCGGGGGAATGAAAAACTGTTTTTT	CASKTGRGNEKLFF
TRBV7-8	-	-	TRBJ1-1	TGTGCCAGCAGCTTAACGGAGGCCTACAACACTGAAGCTTTCTTT	CASSLTEAYNTEAFF
TRBV18	TRBD1	-	TRBJ1-4	TGTGCCAGCTCACCCGAACAGGGGGTAAAAAGAAAACTGTTTTTT	CASSPEQGVKRKLFF
TRBV6-4	-	once	TRBJ1-5	TGTGCCAGCAGTACGGAGGAAGGGCAGCCCCAGCATTTT	CASSTEEGQPQHF
TRBV5-4	-	-	TRBJ2-5	TGTGCCAGCAGCTTGGAGGTGACAAACCAAGAGACCCAGTACTTC	CASSLEVTNQETQYF
TRBV19	-	-	TRBJ1-4	TGTGCCAGTAGTCGGGGGACTAGGGAAAAACTGTTTTTT	CASSRGTREKLFF
TRBV28	-	-	TRBJ1-3	TGTGCCAGCAGTTCCGACAGGACCGGGCGGGCAAACACCATATATTTT	CASSSDRTGRANTIYF
TRBV6-2/TRBV6-3	-	-	TRBJ2-2	TGTGCCAGCAGTCGCCCAGGTGCAGTCTTCACCGGGGAGCTGTTTTTT	CASSRPGAVFTGELFF